These 4 T cell receptor beta chains originate from one sample sequenced in a study of T cell responses to AZD1222 COVID-19 vaccine. TCRdb's table, derived via immunoSEQ multiplex PCR, lists solely in-frame clones and lacks some. The table shows more than 110,000 clones, with 70% to 90% occurring only once. The sequences come from peripheral blood, collected on day 0 of AZD1222 vaccination. These receptors were obtained from an adult in good health.

The chain's CDR3 is CATSESGTGYEKLFF. The CDR3 nucleotides are TGTGCCACCAGTGAATCCGGGACAGGCTATGAAAAACTGTTTTTT. The chain carries TRBV24-1 and TRBJ1-4; 8 bases map to TRBD1. The CDR3 covers 15 residues. Germline lookup yields CDR1 KGHDR and CDR2 SFDVKD. Germline trimming cut 4 bases from V and 6 bases from J; bases unmatched to any gene: 6.

The CDR3 region is CASRTDRGVGIGQPQHF. The CDR3, as DNA: TGTGCCAGCAGGACCGACAGGGGGGTGGGGATCGGGCAGCCCCAGCATTTT. J is TRBJ1-5 and V is TRBV7-2, with TRBD1 identical over 9 bases. The CDR3 length is 17 residues. Germline assignment: CDR1 SGHTA and CDR2 FQGNSA. V was clipped by 6 bases and J by 7 bases; unmatched bases: 16.

As DNA, the CDR3 is TGTGCCAGCAGCGACAGGCCAAATGAAAAACTGTTTTTT. Its protein product is CASSDRPNEKLFF. The rearrangement links TRBV6-4 to TRBJ1-4; D perhaps matches TRBD1 (6 bases). The germline CDR1 and CDR2 sequences are MRHNA and SNTAGT. The CDR3 consists of 13 residues. V lost 6 bases and J lost 5, with 10 bases in between.

This chain uses TRBV3-1 (or the pseudogene TRBV3-2) with TRBJ1-1; D ambiguous. V shed 4 bases and J shed 5 bases, with 14 bases lying between them. The germline gives CDR1 LGHDT, CDR2 YNNKEL (reference sequence). The CDR3 runs to 14 residues. The CDR3 DNA follows: TGTGCCAGCAGCCCTCACGCCCTGGGGACTGAAGCTTTCTTT. It is translated as CASSPHALGTEAFF.